The subject of this entry is one T cell receptor (beta chain). These data belong to a study of blood T cell repertoires in COVID-19. Overall study context: Italy, Spain and the United States were the sources of the convalescent and acute COVID-19 samples. Sources were T cells, B-cell-depleted T cells, or PBMCs; the material itself was cDNA or gDNA.

Original handling: Estimates of nucleated cell counts were drawn from the amplification of reference gene primers. Sequencing used immunoSEQ multiplex PCR; TCRdb keeps in-frame clones, though not all of them. V and J calls and clone size are given by that table; D and trimming were obtained from the DNA. The sample lists over 30,000 clones, roughly 80% occurring once. Germline V lookup: CDR1 SGHRS, CDR2 YFSETQ. CDR3 length: 14 amino acids. Trimming removed 2 bases from V and 3 bases from J, with 10 bases in between. The clonotype was recovered from an elderly man with active or convalescent COVID-19. V is TRBV5-1 and J is TRBJ2-3; D possibly corresponds to TRBD1 (5 bases). Sequenced input: peripheral blood. CDR3 region: CASSLRRETDTQYF. Written as DNA, the CDR3 is TGCGCCAGCAGCTTACGCAGGGAAACAGATACGCAGTATTTT.